The present entry profiles one TCR beta chain with its context. Only in-frame clones appear in the TCRdb table, and some are missing; sequencing was by immunoSEQ multiplex PCR. The sample lists some 74,000 clones; 95% to 97% were seen once. CDR1 and CDR2 (germline): LNHDA, SQIVND (reference sequence). The CDR3 contains 18 residues. The V gene lost 3 bases and the J gene lost 4 bases, with 24 bases spanning the gap. The source of the sample is a study of technical replicates of blood from several donors. This TCR was sampled from a human donor in good health. What was sequenced was T cells isolated from PBMCs. This chain joins TRBV19 and TRBJ1-2; D perhaps matches TRBD1 (6 bases). DNA of the CDR3: TGTGCCAGTAGTATCGGAGATGACAACGGGGGGCGTCCCTATGGCTACACCTTC. Its translation: CASSIGDDNGGRPYGYTF.